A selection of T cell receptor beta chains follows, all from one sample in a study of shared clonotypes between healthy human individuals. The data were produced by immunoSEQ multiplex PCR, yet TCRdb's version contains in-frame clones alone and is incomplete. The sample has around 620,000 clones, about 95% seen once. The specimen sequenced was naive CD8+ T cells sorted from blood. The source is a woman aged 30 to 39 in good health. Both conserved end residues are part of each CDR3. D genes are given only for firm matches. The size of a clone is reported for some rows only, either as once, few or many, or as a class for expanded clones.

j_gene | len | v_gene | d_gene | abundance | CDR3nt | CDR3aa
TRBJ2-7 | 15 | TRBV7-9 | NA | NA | TGTGCCAGCAGCTTGGCCTTAGACTTCTCCTACGAGCAGTACTTC | CASSLALDFSYEQYF
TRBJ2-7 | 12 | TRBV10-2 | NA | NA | TGCGCCACCTCAGCGGTCTCCTACGAGCAGTACTTC | CATSAVSYEQYF
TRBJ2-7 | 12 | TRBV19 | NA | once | TGTGCCAGTAGTCAGACAAGCTACGAGCAGTACTTC | CASSQTSYEQYF
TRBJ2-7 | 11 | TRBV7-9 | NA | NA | TGTGCCAGCAGCTTGGGTGGTAGATCGCGCTTC | CASSLGGRSRF
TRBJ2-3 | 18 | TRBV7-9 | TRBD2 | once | TGTGCCAGCAGCTTAGGCCCCCTAGGTGCGGGAGTGGAAGATACGCAGTATTTT | CASSLGPLGAGVEDTQYF
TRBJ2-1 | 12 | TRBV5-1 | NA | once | TGCGCCAGCAGAGACGTGATATATGAGCAGTTCTTC | CASRDVIYEQFF
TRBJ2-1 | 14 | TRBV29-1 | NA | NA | TGCAGCGTGGGGGGGGCAGGGTGGAACAATGAGCAGTTCTTC | CSVGGAGWNNEQFF
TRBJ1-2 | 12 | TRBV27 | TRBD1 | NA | TGTGCCAGCACAACAGGGGGCCATGGCTACACCTTC | CASTTGGHGYTF
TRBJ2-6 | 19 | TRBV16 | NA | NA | TGTGCCAGCAGCCAGATAGCGGTGGGGCCTACCTCTGGGGCCAACGTCCTGACTTTC | CASSQIAVGPTSGANVLTF
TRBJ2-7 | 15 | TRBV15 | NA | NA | TGTGCCACCAGCAGCCTTACAACCGGAAGGGGAGAGCAGTACTTC | CATSSLTTGRGEQYF
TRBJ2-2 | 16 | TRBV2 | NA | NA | TGTGCCAGCAGTGCCGGACTAATGGGGCACACCGGGGAGCTGTTTTTT | CASSAGLMGHTGELFF
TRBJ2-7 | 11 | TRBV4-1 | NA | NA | TGCGCCAGCAGCCAAGGTCGGACATTGTACTTC | CASSQGRTLYF
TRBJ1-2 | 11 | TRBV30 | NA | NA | TGTGCCTGGAGTTCCTCCGGTGGCTACACCTTC | CAWSSSGGYTF
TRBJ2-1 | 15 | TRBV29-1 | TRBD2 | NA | TGCAGCGTTGTCGGGCCCAGCGGGAGTTACAATGAGCAGTTCTTC | CSVVGPSGSYNEQFF
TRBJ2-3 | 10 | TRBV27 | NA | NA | TGTGCCAGCAGTTCAGATACGCAGTATTTT | CASSSDTQYF
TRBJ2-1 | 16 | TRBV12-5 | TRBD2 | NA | TGTGCTAGTGGTGTATCCTCGCCCAGGACTAGTCATGAGCAGTTCTTC | CASGVSSPRTSHEQFF
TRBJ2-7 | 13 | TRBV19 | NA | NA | TGTGCCAGTAGTATAGCGGACGGCTACGAGCAGTACTTC | CASSIADGYEQYF